The sequence of this T cell receptor beta chain was determined in a study of PD-1 blockade in classical Hodgkin lymphoma. Profiling relied on immunoSEQ multiplex PCR, and the TCRdb table lists in-frame clones only, not all of them. Of about 21,000 clones in the sample, around three quarters were seen once. Study-level findings and limits: Diminished baseline TCR diversity has been reported in newly diagnosed patients relative to healthy donors.

Of note for this clone: The antigen remains unidentified.

Time point denoted: cycle 4 day 1 (C4D1), after around six weeks of nivolumab. In every patient, relapse followed autologous stem cell transplantation, while exposure to brentuximab vedotin differed. The CDR3 sequence is 16 residues long. The germline gives CDR1 SGHNT, CDR2 YYREEE (reference sequence). V shed 3 bases, J shed 2 bases, and the junction held 5 bases outside the gene matches. The source was peripheral blood mononuclear cells (PBMCs), collected before the fourth cycle of nivolumab. The V call is TRBV5-4, the J call TRBJ2-3; 11 nucleotides align to TRBD2. The clonotype comes from a human donor with classical Hodgkin lymphoma. The CDR3 here is CASSSWTSGFTDTQYF. CDR3 DNA sequence: TGTGCCAGCAGCTCCTGGACTAGCGGGTTCACAGATACGCAGTATTTT. Variable domain in full (rest from reference TRBV5-4 and TRBJ2-3): ETGVTQSPTHLIKTRGQQVTLRCSSQSGHNTVSWYQQALGQGPQFIFQYYREEENGRGNFPPRFSGLQFPNYSSELNVNALELDDSALYLCASSSWTSGFTDTQYFGPGTRLTVL.